Shown below are 20 T cell receptor beta chains from a single sample sequenced in a study of T-cell memory formation after mild COVID-19. One entry per CDR3 protein, called by TCRdb with MiXCR from the 5' RACE reads. This sample has roughly 450,000 distinct CDR3 sequences, with roughly 18% found just once. Sequencing input: PBMCs or a T cell subset sorted from them (not recorded which). These receptors were collected from an adult woman who had mild COVID-19 (a few samples of this study predate the infection). Cell type and time point are not known.

The chain recombines TRBV7-2 with TRBJ2-1; the D is unclear. The V and J ends lost 1 base and 5 bases respectively, with 12 bases between them. Germline CDR1 and CDR2: SGHTA and FQGNSA. The CDR3 is 15 amino acids. The chain's CDR3 is CASSLELPTNNEQFF. The CDR3 coding sequence is TGTGCCAGCAGCTTAGAACTCCCGACAAACAATGAGCAGTTCTTC.

The V call is TRBV29-1, the J call TRBJ2-3; D is uncertain. Germline CDR1 reads SQVTM; CDR2 reads ANQGSEA. The CDR3 is 14 residues long. Trimming took 0 bases from V and 4 from J, leaving 11 bases between them. The CDR3 DNA sequence: TGCAGCGTTGAAGATCCCAGACGGGCAGATACGCAGTATTTT. It yields the protein CSVEDPRRADTQYF.

This chain joins TRBV25-1 and TRBJ2-7; no clear D. Germline V gives CDR1 MGHDK, CDR2 SYGVNS. The germline V and J ends were trimmed by 3 bases and 1 base, with 10 bases remaining between them. The CDR3 consists of 14 residues. In DNA, the CDR3 is TGTGCCAGCAGTGATTGGCAGGATTCCTACGAGCAGTACTTC. It specifies CASSDWQDSYEQYF.

The J gene is TRBJ1-1, the V gene TRBV5-6, with no clear D. This CDR3 has 15 amino acids. Germline V lookup: CDR1 SGHDT, CDR2 YYEEEE. Trimming took off 4 bases at V and 7 bases at J, with 20 bases between the two ends. The CDR3 here is CASSQFNPVSREAFF. In DNA, the CDR3 is TGTGCCAGCAGCCAGTTTAACCCGGTTAGTCGTGAAGCTTTCTTT.

This clonotype was seen more than once but under ten times. This chain uses TRBV4-3 with TRBJ2-7; TRBD2 might be the D (5 bases). The CDR3 sequence is 15 residues long. Germline values: CDR1 LGHNA, CDR2 YSLEER. V shed 0 bases and J shed 3 bases, with 12 bases lying between them. DNA for the CDR3: TGCGCCAGCAGCCAAGATCGGGGTAGCCACTACGAGCAGTACTTC. Translation gives CASSQDRGSHYEQYF.

The rearrangement joins TRBV19 to TRBJ2-1; 10 positions match TRBD2. The ends lost 0 bases at V and 3 bases at J; junction bases unmatched: 5. The CDR3 has 17 residues. CDR1 and CDR2 from the germline V gene are LNHDA and SQIVND (reference sequence). The CDR3 sequence is CASSIDLAGVIYNEQFF. The CDR3 coding sequence is TGTGCCAGTAGTATAGACCTAGCGGGGGTTATCTACAATGAGCAGTTCTTC.

CDR3 bases: TGTGCCAGCAGTTACGAGCGGTACACTGAAGCTTTCTTT. This sequence encodes CASSYERYTEAFF. The J gene is TRBJ1-1, the V gene TRBV6-5, with no clear D. CDR3 length: 13 amino acids. Trimming removed 2 bases at V and 3 bases at J, with 7 bases between. Germline V CDR1 and CDR2: MNHEY, SVGAGI.

V usage is TRBV24-1 and J usage is TRBJ2-2; D is possibly TRBD1 (7 bases). Germline values: CDR1 KGHDR, CDR2 SFDVKD. Between the trimmed V and J ends, which lost 6 bases and 1 base, there was a span of 17 bases. This CDR3 comprises 17 residues. Written as DNA, the CDR3 is TGTGCCACCAGTAGGGGGGACAGTTCAAGGAACACCGGGGAGCTGTTTTTT. Translation: CATSRGDSSRNTGELFF.

There are a few counts of this clonotype. The chain uses TRBV12-3 or TRBV12-4 and TRBJ2-7; TRBD1 aligns across 9 bases. The J segment lost 5 bases and the V segment lost 6 bases, leaving 5 bases of the junction unmatched. The CDR3 runs to 13 residues. The CDR3 DNA follows: TGTGCCAGCAGACCGACAGGGGGTCACGAGCAGTACTTC. This translates into CASRPTGGHEQYF.

This clonotype showed up just a few times. This chain uses TRBV19 with TRBJ2-7, with a weak D call TRBD1 (6 bases). The CDR3 extends over 14 amino acids. Per the germline V gene, CDR1 is LNHDA and CDR2 is SQIVND (reference sequence). Trimming removed 5 bases at V and 3 bases at J, with 14 bases between. CDR3 in amino acids: CASSPRQENYEQYF. Here the CDR3 DNA reads TGTGCCAGTAGTCCCCGACAGGAAAACTACGAGCAGTACTTC.

The sample holds a few counts of this clonotype. The J gene is TRBJ1-5, the V gene TRBV23-1; 12 nucleotides align to TRBD1. TRBV23-1 is known as an ORF, though its function is uncertain. The CDR3 contains 20 residues. V lost 0 bases, J lost 0 bases, and 9 bases stayed unmatched. The CDR3: CASSQSQGQGAYGSNQPQHF. CDR3 in DNA: TGCGCCAGCAGTCAATCGCAGGGACAGGGGGCTTACGGTAGCAATCAGCCCCAGCATTTT.

The chain joins TRBV11-2 to TRBJ2-2; D is uncertain. V lost 5 bases, J lost 0 bases, and 16 bases lay in between. The germline V gene has CDR1 SGHAT and CDR2 FQNNGV. The CDR3 sequence is 17 residues long. The CDR3 sequence: CASSPIADGANTGELFF. CDR3 DNA: TGTGCCAGCAGCCCGATCGCGGACGGCGCGAACACCGGGGAGCTGTTTTTT.

The CDR3 protein is CASSDWDRGAGVEQYF. CDR3 nucleotide sequence: TGTGCCAGCAGCGACTGGGACAGGGGGGCGGGAGTCGAGCAGTACTTC. The genes are TRBV7-9 and TRBJ2-7; TRBD1 matches 11 bases. Per the germline V gene, CDR1 is SEHNR and CDR2 is FQNEAQ (reference sequence). J was trimmed by 6 bases and V by 5 bases; bases with no gene match: 12. This CDR3 has 16 amino acids.

This rearrangement joins TRBV4-1 to TRBJ2-3; 13 positions agree with TRBD2. The CDR3 loop spans 17 amino acids. Germline-derived CDR1 and CDR2 are MGHRA and YSYEKL. V lost 3 bases and J lost 2; bases outside the gene matches: 5. The DNA of the CDR3 is TGCGCCAGCAGCCAGTGGACTAGCGGGGGATTCACAGATACGCAGTATTTT. It translates to CASSQWTSGGFTDTQYF.

The CDR3 spells CASSPQGLDEQFF. The CDR3 DNA reads as TGCGCCAGCAGCCCCCAGGGACTCGATGAGCAGTTCTTC. The chain joins TRBV4-1 to TRBJ2-1, with D perhaps TRBD2 (6 bases). The CDR3 runs to 13 residues. Germline-derived CDR1 and CDR2 are MGHRA and YSYEKL. V gave up 4 bases and J gave up 8 bases, with 12 bases separating them.

The rearrangement links TRBV11-2 to TRBJ2-2, with 8 bases aligning to TRBD1. Germline V CDR1 and CDR2: SGHAT, FQNNGV. The CDR3 is 15 amino acids. Trimming removed 0 bases from V and 7 bases from J; junction bases left unmatched: 4. The CDR3 DNA reads TGTGCCAGCAGCTTAGATGGGGGGACAGGCGGGGAGCTGTTTTTT. This sequence encodes CASSLDGGTGGELFF.

The genes are TRBV6-1 and TRBJ2-1, with 8 bases that match TRBD2. V lost 11 bases and J lost 1; bases outside the gene matches: 7. This CDR3 spans 14 amino acids. The germline V gene has CDR1 MNHNS and CDR2 SASEGT. The CDR3 coding sequence is TGTGCCGCGGGAGGAGCTCTATCCTACAATGAGCAGTTCTTC. Protein: CAAGGALSYNEQFF.

This clonotype occurred a few times. The chain recombines TRBV4-1 with TRBJ2-1; 8 nucleotides line up with TRBD2. The germline gives CDR1 MGHRA, CDR2 YSYEKL. The CDR3 length is 16 residues. V dropped 1 base and J dropped 5; count of bases not matched to a gene: 7. The DNA for the CDR3 is TGCGCCAGCAGCCAAGTTAAGGGACTAGGAGACAATGAGCAGTTCTTC. Encoded protein: CASSQVKGLGDNEQFF.

The J gene is TRBJ2-1, the V gene TRBV5-1; D may be TRBD2 (6 bases). CDR1 SGHRS and CDR2 YFSETQ come from the germline V gene. The V gene lost 0 bases and the J gene lost 3 bases, with 10 bases spanning the gap. The CDR3 has 15 residues. CDR3 DNA sequence: TGCGCCAGCAGCTTGGCTGGCGGGGACTACAATGAGCAGTTCTTC. Residues: CASSLAGGDYNEQFF.

This clonotype was counted many times. This rearrangement joins TRBV5-6 to TRBJ2-5; maybe TRBD2 (5 bases). This CDR3 comprises 14 residues. Germline V gene lookup returns CDR1 SGHDT and CDR2 YYEEEE. Deletions cut 2 bases from V and 0 bases from J, with 8 bases between. DNA for the CDR3: TGTGCCAGCAGCTTCACTAGATACCAAGAGACCCAGTACTTC. Protein sequence: CASSFTRYQETQYF.